Listed below are T cell receptor beta chains from one sample, sequenced in a study of cytomegalovirus exposure and HLA in healthy donors. Measured with immunoSEQ multiplex PCR; TCRdb has only the in-frame clones, and not every one. The table shows under 150,000 clones, with about 76% occurring only once. The sequencing input was PBMCs. These receptors were obtained from a woman aged 25 to 39 in good health and CMV-seronegative. Both conserved end residues are part of each CDR3. The D gene is left open where the match is weak. Rows give clone size only sometimes, using once, few, many, or a class for an expanded clone.

>TRBV11-2|TRBJ2-4|TRBD2|few
TGTGCCAGCAGCTTAGGGGGGGGTTTAGCCAAAAACATTCAGTACTTC
CASSLGGGLAKNIQYF
>TRBV28|TRBJ2-6|TRBD1|few
TGTGCCAGCAGTTCCCTTGACAGGGCCTCTGGGGCCAACGTCCTGACTTTC
CASSSLDRASGANVLTF
>TRBV7-9|TRBJ1-2|TRBD1|-
TGTGCCAGCAGCGTCAGGGGGGTTGGCGGCTACACCTTC
CASSVRGVGGYTF
>TRBV25-1|TRBJ2-2|TRBD2|once
TGTGCCAGCTCCCGAGCGGGAGTGAACGGGGAGCTGTTTTTT
CASSRAGVNGELFF
>TRBV29-1|TRBJ2-3|TRBD1|-
TGCAGCGTTGCCGGAGCGAGGGACAGGGGAGGGACAGATACGCAGTATTTT
CSVAGARDRGGTDTQYF
>TRBV10-3|TRBJ2-7|TRBD1|-
TGTGCCATCGAGGGGGCCCACGAGCAGTACTTC
CAIEGAHEQYF
>TRBV7-8|TRBJ2-2|-|-
TGTGCCACGCGCTTCGGGACCGGGGAGCTGTTTTTT
CATRFGTGELFF
>TRBV30|TRBJ1-1|TRBD1|-
TGTGCCTGGTCAATCGGGACAGGAGCTTTCTTT
CAWSIGTGAFF
>TRBV7-9|TRBJ2-2|TRBD2|-
TGTGCCAGCAGCTTAGTTGGCGGGAGAGACACCGGGGAGCTGTTTTTT
CASSLVGGRDTGELFF
>TRBV9|TRBJ1-1|TRBD1|once
TGTGCCAGCAGCGCCGGGACAGGGAACACTGAAGCTTTCTTT
CASSAGTGNTEAFF
>TRBV18|TRBJ2-7|-|-
TGTGCCAGCTCCCCCGTCTCCTACGAGCAGTACTTC
CASSPVSYEQYF
>TRBV2|TRBJ2-1|TRBD2|-
TGTGCCAGCAAGGCTAGCGGGAGTCCCTACAATGAGCAGTTCTTC
CASKASGSPYNEQFF
>TRBV19|TRBJ2-6|TRBD2|-
TGTGCCAGTAGTGTCCCACGGGGGGGTAACTCTGGGGCCAACGTCCTGACTTTC
CASSVPRGGNSGANVLTF
>TRBV18|TRBJ2-7|TRBD2|-
TGTGCCAGCTCACGAACAGCCGGGACTAGCGAGAAGCAGTACTTC
CASSRTAGTSEKQYF
>TRBV13|TRBJ2-1|-|-
TGTGCCAGCACTCTAGGGGGGGGGTCCTACAATGAGCAGTTCTTC
CASTLGGGSYNEQFF
>TRBV18|TRBJ2-1|-|-
TGTGCCAGCTCACCACCGAAACAGGCCCTGAACAATGAGCAGTTCTTC
CASSPPKQALNNEQFF
>TRBV27|TRBJ2-7|TRBD2|-
TGTGCCAGCAGTTTAATAGGGTCGGTAGCGGGAGGTCTCTACGAGCAGTACTTC
CASSLIGSVAGGLYEQYF
>TRBV7-2|TRBJ2-1|-|-
TGTGCCAGCAGCTTAAGCTCGCGGCGAGAGGGAAACAATGAGCAGTTCTTC
CASSLSSRREGNNEQFF
>TRBV28|TRBJ1-2|-|once
TGTGCCAGCGGTTCGACAGAATATAACTATGGCTACACCTTC
CASGSTEYNYGYTF
>TRBV11-3|TRBJ2-1|-|-
TGTGCCAGCAGCCCCACCTCTGAGGGAAACAATGAGCAGTTCTTC
CASSPTSEGNNEQFF
>TRBV7-9|TRBJ1-1|TRBD1|-
TGTGCCAGCAGCGGTGGGGACAGTATGAACACTGAAGCTTTCTTT
CASSGGDSMNTEAFF
>TRBV6-6|TRBJ1-2|-|-
TGTGCCAGCAGGGAACAGGGTCGTGACTATGGCTACACCTTC
CASREQGRDYGYTF
>TRBV27|TRBJ1-6|-|-
TGTGCCAGCAGTCGGGTTAATTCACCCCTCCACTTT
CASSRVNSPLHF
>TRBV30|TRBJ1-1|-|-
TGTGCCTGGGCTTCGACAGGCAGCACTGAAGCTTTCTTT
CAWASTGSTEAFF
>TRBV7-2|TRBJ2-3|-|-
TGTGCCAGCAGCTCCCGTATGGCTTTAGATACGCAGTATTTT
CASSSRMALDTQYF
>TRBV28|TRBJ1-4|-|once
TGTGCCAGCAGTTCGTCCGGGCAGGGAGGAAAACTGTTTTTT
CASSSSGQGGKLFF
>TRBV5-1|TRBJ2-2|-|-
TGCGCCAGCAGCTTCGACAGGGTCGGGAGCACCGGGGAGCTGTTTTTT
CASSFDRVGSTGELFF
>TRBV29-1|TRBJ2-1|-|-
TGCAGCGTTGACAAGGAGCAGGGCTACAATGAGCAGTTCTTC
CSVDKEQGYNEQFF
>TRBV27|TRBJ1-5|-|-
TGTGCCAGCCGGGGTGTAGGGCAGCCCCAGCATTTT
CASRGVGQPQHF
>TRBV6-5|TRBJ1-4|TRBD1|few
TGTGCCAGCAGTGAAGGGACAGGTTTTGAAAAACTGTTTTTT
CASSEGTGFEKLFF
>TRBV27|TRBJ2-5|-|-
TGTGCCAGCAGTTTAGCCAAGGCTTACGAGCGGTACTTC
CASSLAKAYERYF
>TRBV11-2|TRBJ2-7|-|-
TGTGCCAGCAGCCCCCACCCCCCTTGGGGGAGGACCTCCTACGAGCAGTACTTC
CASSPHPPWGRTSYEQYF
>TRBV14|TRBJ2-1|-|-
TGTGCCAGCAGCCAAGAGGGACAACTAGGGGAGGGCAATGAGCAGTTCTTC
CASSQEGQLGEGNEQFF
>TRBV5-6|TRBJ2-7|TRBD1|-
TGTGCCAGCACCATGGACAGGGAAACGGAAGAGCAGTACTTC
CASTMDRETEEQYF
>TRBV6-6|TRBJ2-5|-|-
TGTGCCAGCAGTACCTTCTCTCTCGGAGAGACCCAGTACTTC
CASSTFSLGETQYF
>TRBV28|TRBJ1-5|-|-
TGTGCCAGCAGGGAAAGAGGATGGGGCAGGGTCCTAAATCAGCCCCAGCATTTT
CASRERGWGRVLNQPQHF
>TRBV27|TRBJ1-1|TRBD1|-
TGTGCCAGCAGTTGGGAAATTGACAGGGGCAAAGCTTTCTTT
CASSWEIDRGKAFF
>TRBV5-1|TRBJ2-3|-|-
TGCGCCAGCAGCTTGGCCCTGTTGGCTAGGCCAGATACGCAGTATTTT
CASSLALLARPDTQYF
>TRBV19|TRBJ1-4|-|-
TGTGCCAGTAGTGCCCGCGGGACGGGGAATGAAAAACTGTTTTTT
CASSARGTGNEKLFF
>TRBV27|TRBJ2-1|TRBD2|-
TGTGCCAGCAGTTTCTTTGGACTAGCGGGTAGATACGGTGAGCAGTTCTTC
CASSFFGLAGRYGEQFF
>TRBV2|TRBJ2-5|TRBD2|few
TGTGCCAGCAGTGAATCGACTAGCGGGAGGGAGACCCAGTACTTC
CASSESTSGRETQYF
>TRBV5-6|TRBJ2-2|-|-
TGTGCCAGCAGCTTGATTGGGGGCGAGAACACCGGGGAGCTGTTTTTT
CASSLIGGENTGELFF